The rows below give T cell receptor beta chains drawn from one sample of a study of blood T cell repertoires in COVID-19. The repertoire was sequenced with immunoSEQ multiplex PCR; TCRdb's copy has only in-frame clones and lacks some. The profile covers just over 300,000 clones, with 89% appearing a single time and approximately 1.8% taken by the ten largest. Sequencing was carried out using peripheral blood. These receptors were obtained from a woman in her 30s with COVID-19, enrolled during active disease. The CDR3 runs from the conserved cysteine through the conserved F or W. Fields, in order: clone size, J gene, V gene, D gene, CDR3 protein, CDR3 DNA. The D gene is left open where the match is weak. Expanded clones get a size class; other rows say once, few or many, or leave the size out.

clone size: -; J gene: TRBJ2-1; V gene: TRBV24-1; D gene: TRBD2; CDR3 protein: CATSVLGGGAGEQFF; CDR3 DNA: TGTGCCACCAGTGTCCTAGGCGGGGGGGCTGGTGAGCAGTTCTTC
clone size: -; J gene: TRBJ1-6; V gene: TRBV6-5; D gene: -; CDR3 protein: CASSYSVGVNSPLHF; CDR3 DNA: TGTGCCAGCAGTTACTCCGTCGGGGTCAATTCACCCCTCCACTTT
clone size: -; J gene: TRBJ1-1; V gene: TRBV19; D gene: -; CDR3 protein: CASRLGARNTEAFF; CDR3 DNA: TGTGCCAGTAGACTGGGGGCGCGGAACACTGAAGCTTTCTTT
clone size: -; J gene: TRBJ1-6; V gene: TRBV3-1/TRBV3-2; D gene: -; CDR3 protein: CASSQAGSPLHF; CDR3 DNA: TGTGCCAGCAGCCAAGCCGGTTCACCCCTCCACTTT
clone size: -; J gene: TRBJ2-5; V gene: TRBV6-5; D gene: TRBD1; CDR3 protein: CASSTSQGPRQDF; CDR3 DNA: TGTGCCAGCAGTACCTCACAGGGGCCTCGCCAGGACTTC
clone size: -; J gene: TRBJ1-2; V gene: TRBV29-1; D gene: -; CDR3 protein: CSATPDSYGYTF; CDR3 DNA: TGCAGCGCTACGCCGGACAGCTATGGCTACACCTTC
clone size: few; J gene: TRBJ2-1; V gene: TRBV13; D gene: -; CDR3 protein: CASSLGQGSYNEQFF; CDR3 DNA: TGTGCCAGCAGCTTAGGACAGGGATCCTACAATGAGCAGTTCTTC
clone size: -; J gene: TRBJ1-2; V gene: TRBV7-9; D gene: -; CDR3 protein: CASSLLVGGYTF; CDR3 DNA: TGTGCCAGCAGCTTACTGGTTGGCGGCTACACCTTC
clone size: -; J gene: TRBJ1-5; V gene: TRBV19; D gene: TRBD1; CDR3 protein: CASSTRDRGAQPQHF; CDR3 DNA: TGTGCCAGTAGTACCAGGGACAGGGGCGCTCAGCCCCAGCATTTT
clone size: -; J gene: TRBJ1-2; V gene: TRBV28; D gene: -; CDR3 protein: CASRGETGENSNYGYTF; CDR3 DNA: TGTGCCAGCAGGGGTGAGACGGGGGAGAACTCTAACTATGGCTACACCTTC
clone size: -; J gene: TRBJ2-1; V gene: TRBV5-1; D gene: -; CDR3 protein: CASSLPRLRATPSYNEQFF; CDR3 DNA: TGCGCCAGCAGCTTGCCCAGATTGAGGGCGACCCCATCCTACAATGAGCAGTTCTTC
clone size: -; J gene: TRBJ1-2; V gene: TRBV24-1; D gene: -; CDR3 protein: CATSAGPGLDGYTF; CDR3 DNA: TGTGCCACCAGTGCCGGGCCCGGACTCGATGGCTACACCTTC
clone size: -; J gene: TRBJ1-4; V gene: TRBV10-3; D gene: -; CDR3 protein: CAISDGIDRGKLFF; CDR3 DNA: TGTGCCATCAGTGATGGTATCGACCGGGGGAAACTGTTTTTT
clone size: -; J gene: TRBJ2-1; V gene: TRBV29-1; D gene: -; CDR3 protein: CSVAGDIFAEQFF; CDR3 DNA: TGCAGCGTTGCAGGGGATATTTTTGCTGAGCAGTTCTTC
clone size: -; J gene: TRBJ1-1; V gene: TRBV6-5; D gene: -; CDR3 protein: CASSRGSTEAFF; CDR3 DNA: TGTGCCAGCAGTCGGGGGAGCACTGAAGCTTTCTTT
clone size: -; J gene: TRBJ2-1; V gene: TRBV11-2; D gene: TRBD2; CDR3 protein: CASSSTLASGRNEQFF; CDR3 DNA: TGTGCCAGCAGCTCCACCCTGGCTAGCGGGCGGAATGAGCAGTTCTTC
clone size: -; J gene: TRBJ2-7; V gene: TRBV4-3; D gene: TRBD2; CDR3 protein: CASSQAASGGQFSYEQYF; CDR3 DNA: TGCGCCAGCAGCCAAGCCGCTAGCGGGGGCCAATTCTCCTACGAGCAGTACTTC
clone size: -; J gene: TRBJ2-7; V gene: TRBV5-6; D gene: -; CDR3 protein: CASSLWRGSSYEQYF; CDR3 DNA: TGTGCCAGCAGCTTGTGGCGGGGTAGCTCCTACGAGCAGTACTTC
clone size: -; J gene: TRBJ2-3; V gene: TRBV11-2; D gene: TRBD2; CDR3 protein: CASSFLGGSTDTQYF; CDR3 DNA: TGTGCCAGCAGCTTCCTGGGGGGGAGCACAGATACGCAGTATTTT
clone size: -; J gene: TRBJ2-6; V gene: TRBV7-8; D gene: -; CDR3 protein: CASREGAYGANVLTF; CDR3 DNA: TGTGCCAGCAGGGAGGGAGCCTACGGGGCCAACGTCCTGACTTTC
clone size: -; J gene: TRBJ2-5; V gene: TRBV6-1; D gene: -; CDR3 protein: CASSESVHGYYQETQYF; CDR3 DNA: TGTGCCAGCAGTGAATCTGTCCATGGTTACTACCAAGAGACCCAGTACTTC
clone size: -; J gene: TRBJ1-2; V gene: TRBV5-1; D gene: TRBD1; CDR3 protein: CASSAGTGDYGYTF; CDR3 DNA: TGCGCCAGCAGCGCCGGGACAGGGGACTATGGCTACACCTTC
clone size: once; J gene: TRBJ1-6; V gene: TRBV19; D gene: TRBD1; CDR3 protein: CASTYGDRGNSPLHF; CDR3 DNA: TGTGCCAGTACCTACGGGGACAGGGGAAATTCACCCCTCCACTTT
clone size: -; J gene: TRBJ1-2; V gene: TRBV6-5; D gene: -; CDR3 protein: CASSYSTAGTRSGYTF; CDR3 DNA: TGTGCCAGCAGTTACTCCACCGCGGGCACACGCTCAGGCTACACCTTC
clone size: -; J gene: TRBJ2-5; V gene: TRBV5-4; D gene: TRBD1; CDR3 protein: CASSLGGGQGKGETQYF; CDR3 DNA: TGTGCCAGCAGCTTGGGAGGAGGACAGGGGAAGGGAGAGACCCAGTACTTC
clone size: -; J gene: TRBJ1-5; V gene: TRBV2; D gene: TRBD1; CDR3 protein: CASKRQGVLDQPQHF; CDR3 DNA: TGTGCCAGCAAAAGACAGGGGGTTCTCGACCAGCCCCAGCATTTT
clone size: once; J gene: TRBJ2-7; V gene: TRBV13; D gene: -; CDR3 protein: CASSSTSYEQYF; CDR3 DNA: TGTGCCAGCAGCAGCACGTCTTACGAGCAGTACTTC
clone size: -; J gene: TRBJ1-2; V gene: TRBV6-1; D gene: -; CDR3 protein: CASSEEFEAYGYTF; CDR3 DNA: TGTGCCAGCAGTGAAGAGTTCGAGGCCTATGGCTACACCTTC
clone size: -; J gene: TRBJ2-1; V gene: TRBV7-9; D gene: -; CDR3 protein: CASSLVVLDGSHEQFF; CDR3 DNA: TGTGCCAGCAGCTTAGTTGTCCTAGATGGGTCCCATGAGCAGTTCTTC
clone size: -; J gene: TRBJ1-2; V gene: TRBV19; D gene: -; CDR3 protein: CASTSGFAGYTF; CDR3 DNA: TGTGCCAGTACTTCCGGGTTCGCTGGCTACACCTTC
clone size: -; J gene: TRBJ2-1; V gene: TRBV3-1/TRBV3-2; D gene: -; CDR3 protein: CASSQFGGGNEQFF; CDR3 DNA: TGTGCCAGCAGCCAATTTGGGGGCGGGAATGAGCAGTTCTTC
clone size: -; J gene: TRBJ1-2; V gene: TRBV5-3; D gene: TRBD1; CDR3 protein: CARSLARTGGYGYTF; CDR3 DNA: TGTGCCAGAAGCTTGGCTCGGACAGGGGGCTATGGCTACACCTTC
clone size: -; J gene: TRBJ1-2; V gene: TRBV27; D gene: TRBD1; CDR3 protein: CASSSINRGSNYGYTF; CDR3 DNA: TGTGCCAGCAGTTCAATTAACAGGGGAAGTAACTATGGCTACACCTTC
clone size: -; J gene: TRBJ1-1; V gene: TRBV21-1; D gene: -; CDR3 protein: CASSANRDRNTEAFF; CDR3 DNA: TGTGCCAGCAGCGCCAACCGGGACAGGAACACTGAAGCTTTCTTT
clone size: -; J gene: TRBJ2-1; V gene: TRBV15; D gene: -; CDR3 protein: CATSRPTGGANNEQFF; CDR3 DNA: TGTGCCACCAGCAGGCCGACGGGGGGCGCAAATAATGAGCAGTTCTTC
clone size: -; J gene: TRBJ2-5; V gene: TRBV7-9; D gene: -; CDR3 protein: CASSPRVLNQETQYF; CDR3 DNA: TGTGCCAGCAGCCCCCGCGTCCTTAATCAAGAGACCCAGTACTTC
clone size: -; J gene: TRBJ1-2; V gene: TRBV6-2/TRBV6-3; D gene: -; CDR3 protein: CASSLSGGAQGGYTF; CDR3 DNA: TGTGCCAGCAGTCTCTCCGGGGGGGCCCAAGGCGGCTACACCTTC
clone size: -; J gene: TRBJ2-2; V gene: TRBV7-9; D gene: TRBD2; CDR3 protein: CASSPARFGGGATGELFF; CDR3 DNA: TGTGCCAGCAGCCCAGCCCGGTTCGGCGGGGGGGCAACTGGGGAGCTGTTTTTT
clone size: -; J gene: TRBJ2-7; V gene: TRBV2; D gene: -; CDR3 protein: CASGIGGIYEQYF; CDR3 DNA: TGTGCCAGCGGAATAGGGGGAATCTACGAGCAGTACTTC
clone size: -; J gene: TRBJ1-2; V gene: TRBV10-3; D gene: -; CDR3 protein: CAISEPRGYTF; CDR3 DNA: TGTGCCATCAGTGAGCCCAGGGGCTACACCTTC
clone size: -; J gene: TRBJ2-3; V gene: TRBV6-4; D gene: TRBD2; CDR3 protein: CASSDGTSGATDTQYF; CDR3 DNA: TGTGCCAGCAGTGACGGGACTAGCGGGGCCACAGATACGCAGTATTTT
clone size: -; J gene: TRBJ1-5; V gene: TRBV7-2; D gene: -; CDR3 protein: CASSLGAGRITGNQPQHF; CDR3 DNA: TGTGCCAGCAGCTTAGGGGCAGGGAGGATTACGGGCAATCAGCCCCAGCATTTT
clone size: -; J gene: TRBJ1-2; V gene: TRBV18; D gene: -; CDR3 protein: CASQNGARNYGYTF; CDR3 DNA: TGTGCCAGCCAGAACGGCGCGAGGAACTATGGCTACACCTTC
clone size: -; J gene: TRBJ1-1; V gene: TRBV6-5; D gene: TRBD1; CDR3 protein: CASSLMRTGNTEAFF; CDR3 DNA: TGTGCCAGCAGTTTAATGCGGACAGGGAACACTGAAGCTTTCTTT
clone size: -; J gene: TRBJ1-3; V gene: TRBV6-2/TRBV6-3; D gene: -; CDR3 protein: CASSYSRRGTGNTIYF; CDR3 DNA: TGTGCCAGCAGTTACTCGAGGCGCGGGACTGGAAACACCATATATTTT
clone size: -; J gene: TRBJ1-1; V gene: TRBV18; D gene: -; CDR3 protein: CASSLGRGNTEAFF; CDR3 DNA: TGTGCCAGCTCACTAGGTAGAGGAAACACTGAAGCTTTCTTT
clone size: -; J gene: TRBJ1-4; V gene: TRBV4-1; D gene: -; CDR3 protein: CASSQAGVTNEKLFF; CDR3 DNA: TGCGCCAGCAGCCAAGCAGGGGTGACTAATGAAAAACTGTTTTTT
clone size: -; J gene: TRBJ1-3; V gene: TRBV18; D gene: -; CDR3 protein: CASSPLGNTIYF; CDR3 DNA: TGTGCCAGCTCACCACTAGGAAACACCATATATTTT
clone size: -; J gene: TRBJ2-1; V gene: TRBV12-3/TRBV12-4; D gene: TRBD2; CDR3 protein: CASRGGDEQFF; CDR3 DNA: TGTGCCAGCAGGGGGGGGGATGAGCAGTTCTTC
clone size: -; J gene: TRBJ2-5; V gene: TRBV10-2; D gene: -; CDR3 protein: CASSEFQGSQTQYF; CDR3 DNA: TGCGCCAGCAGTGAGTTTCAGGGGTCACAGACCCAGTACTTC
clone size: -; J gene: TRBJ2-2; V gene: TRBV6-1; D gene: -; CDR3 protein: CASSDWTFNTGELFF; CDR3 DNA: TGTGCCAGCAGTGATTGGACATTCAACACCGGGGAGCTGTTTTTT
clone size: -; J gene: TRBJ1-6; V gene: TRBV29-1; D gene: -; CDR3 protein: CSAREGEQYNSPLHF; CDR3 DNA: TGCAGCGCCCGAGAGGGCGAGCAGTATAATTCACCCCTCCACTTT
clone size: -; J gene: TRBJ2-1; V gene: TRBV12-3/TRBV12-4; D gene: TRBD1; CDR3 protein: CASSLEQGVEQFF; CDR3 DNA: TGTGCCAGCAGTTTAGAGCAGGGGGTTGAGCAGTTCTTC
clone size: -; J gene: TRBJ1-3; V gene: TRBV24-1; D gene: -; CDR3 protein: CATSVTGGNTIYF; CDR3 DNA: TGTGCCACCAGTGTGACGGGAGGAAACACCATATATTTT